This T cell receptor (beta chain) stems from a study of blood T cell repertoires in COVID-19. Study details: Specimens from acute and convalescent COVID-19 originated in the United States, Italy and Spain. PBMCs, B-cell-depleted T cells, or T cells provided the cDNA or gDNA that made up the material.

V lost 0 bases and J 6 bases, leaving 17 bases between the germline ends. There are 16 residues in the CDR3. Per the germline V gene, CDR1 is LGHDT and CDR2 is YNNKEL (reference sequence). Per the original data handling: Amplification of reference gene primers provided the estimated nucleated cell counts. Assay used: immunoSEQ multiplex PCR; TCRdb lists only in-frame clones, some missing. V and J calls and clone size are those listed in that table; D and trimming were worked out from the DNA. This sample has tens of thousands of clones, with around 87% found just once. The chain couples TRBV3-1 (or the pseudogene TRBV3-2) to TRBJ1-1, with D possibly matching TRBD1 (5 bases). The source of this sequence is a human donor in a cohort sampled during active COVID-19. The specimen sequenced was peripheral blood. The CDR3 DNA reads TGTGCCAGCAGCCAAGATGCAGGGACTGGGAGAGCTGAAGCTTTCTTT. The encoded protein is CASSQDAGTGRAEAFF.